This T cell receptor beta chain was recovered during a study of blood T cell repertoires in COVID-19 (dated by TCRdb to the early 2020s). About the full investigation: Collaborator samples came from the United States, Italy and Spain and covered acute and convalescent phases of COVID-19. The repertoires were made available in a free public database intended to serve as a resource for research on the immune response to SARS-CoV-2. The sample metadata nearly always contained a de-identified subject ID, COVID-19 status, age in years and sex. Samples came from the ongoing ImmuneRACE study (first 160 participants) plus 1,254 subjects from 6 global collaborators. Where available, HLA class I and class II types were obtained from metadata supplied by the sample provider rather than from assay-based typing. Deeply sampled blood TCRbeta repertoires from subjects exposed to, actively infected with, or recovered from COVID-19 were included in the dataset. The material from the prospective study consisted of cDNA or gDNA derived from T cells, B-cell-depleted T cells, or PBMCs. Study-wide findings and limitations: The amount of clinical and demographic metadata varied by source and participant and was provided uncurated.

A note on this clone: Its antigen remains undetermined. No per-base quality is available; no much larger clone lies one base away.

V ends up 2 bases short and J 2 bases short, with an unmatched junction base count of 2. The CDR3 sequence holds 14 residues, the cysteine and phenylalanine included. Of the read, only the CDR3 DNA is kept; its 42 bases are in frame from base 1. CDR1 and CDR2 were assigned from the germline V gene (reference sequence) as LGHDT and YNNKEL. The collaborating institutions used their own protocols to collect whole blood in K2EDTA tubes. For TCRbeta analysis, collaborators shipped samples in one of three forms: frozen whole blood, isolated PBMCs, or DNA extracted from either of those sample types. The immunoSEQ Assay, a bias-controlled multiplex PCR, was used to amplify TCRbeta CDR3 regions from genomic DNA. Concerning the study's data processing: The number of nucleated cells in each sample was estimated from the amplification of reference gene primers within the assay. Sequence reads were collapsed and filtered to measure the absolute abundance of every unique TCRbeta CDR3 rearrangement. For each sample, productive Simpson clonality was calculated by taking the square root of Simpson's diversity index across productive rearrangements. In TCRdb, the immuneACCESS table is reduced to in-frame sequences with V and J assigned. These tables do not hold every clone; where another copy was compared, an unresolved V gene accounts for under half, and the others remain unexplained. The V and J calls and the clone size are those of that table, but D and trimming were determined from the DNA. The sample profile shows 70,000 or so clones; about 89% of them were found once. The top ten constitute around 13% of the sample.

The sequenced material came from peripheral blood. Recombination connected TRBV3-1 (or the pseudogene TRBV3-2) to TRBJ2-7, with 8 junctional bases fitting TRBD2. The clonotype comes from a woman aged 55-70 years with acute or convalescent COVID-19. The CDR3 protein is CASSQTSGAYEQYF. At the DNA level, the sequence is TGTGCCAGCAGCCAAACTAGCGGCGCCTACGAGCAGTACTTC.